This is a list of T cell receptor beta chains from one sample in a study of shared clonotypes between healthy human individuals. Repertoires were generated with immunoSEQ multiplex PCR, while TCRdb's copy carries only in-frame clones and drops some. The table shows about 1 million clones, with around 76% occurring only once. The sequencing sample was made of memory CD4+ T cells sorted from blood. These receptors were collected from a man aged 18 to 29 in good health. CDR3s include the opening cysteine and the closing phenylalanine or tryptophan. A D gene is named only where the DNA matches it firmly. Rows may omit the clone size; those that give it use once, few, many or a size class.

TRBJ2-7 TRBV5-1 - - TGCGCCAGCAGCCCCGTCGGGGGCCAGGACTACAAGCAGTACTTC CASSPVGGQDYKQYF
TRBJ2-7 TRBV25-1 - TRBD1 TGTGCCAGCAGGTCGGGATCGACAGGGCGCGAGCAGTACTTC CASRSGSTGREQYF
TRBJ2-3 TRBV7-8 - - TGTGCCAGCAGCTTAGCGCAGGAATATACGCAGTATTTT CASSLAQEYTQYF
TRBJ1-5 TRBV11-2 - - TGTGCCAGCAGCCCGCGGGGCAGGGAAGGAGGCAGCAATCAGCCCCAGCATTTT CASSPRGREGGSNQPQHF
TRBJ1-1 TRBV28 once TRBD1 TGTGCCAGCAGTTTTTCGGCCGGGACAGGTGAAGCTTTCTTT CASSFSAGTGEAFF
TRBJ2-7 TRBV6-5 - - TGTGCCAGCAGTTATTACGAGCAGTACTTC CASSYYEQYF
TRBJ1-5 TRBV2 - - TGTGCCAGCAATAACCAGGGTGGCAATCAGCCCCAGCATTTT CASNNQGGNQPQHF
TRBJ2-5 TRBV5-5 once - TGTGCCAGCAGCTTGGCCGGACACCAAGGGGAGACCCAGTACTTC CASSLAGHQGETQYF
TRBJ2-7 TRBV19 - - TGTGCCAGTAGTAGACAACACGACAGGATCTTATCCTACGAGCAGTACTTC CASSRQHDRILSYEQYF
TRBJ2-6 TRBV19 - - TGTGCCAGTAGTATCAGGGGGGCCGGGGCCAACGTCCTGACTTTC CASSIRGAGANVLTF
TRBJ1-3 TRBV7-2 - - TGTGCCAGCAGCTTAGGCCTCGCTGGAAACACCATATATTTT CASSLGLAGNTIYF
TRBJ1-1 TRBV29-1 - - TGCAGCGTTGGAGTCGGGTCCATGAACACTGAAGCTTTCTTT CSVGVGSMNTEAFF